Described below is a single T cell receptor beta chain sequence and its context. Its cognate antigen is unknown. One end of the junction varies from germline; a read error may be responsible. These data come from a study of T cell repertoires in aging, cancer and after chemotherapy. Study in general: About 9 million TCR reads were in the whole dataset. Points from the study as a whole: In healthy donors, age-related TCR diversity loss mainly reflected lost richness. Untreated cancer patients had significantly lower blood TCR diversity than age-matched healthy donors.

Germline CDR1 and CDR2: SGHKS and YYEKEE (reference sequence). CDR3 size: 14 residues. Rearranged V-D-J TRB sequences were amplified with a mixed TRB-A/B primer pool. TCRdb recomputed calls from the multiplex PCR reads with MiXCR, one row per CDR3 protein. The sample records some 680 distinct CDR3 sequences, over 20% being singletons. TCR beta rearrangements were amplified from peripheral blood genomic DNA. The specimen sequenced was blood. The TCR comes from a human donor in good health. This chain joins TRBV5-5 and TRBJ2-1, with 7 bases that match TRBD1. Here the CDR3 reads CASSFGQVNNEQFF. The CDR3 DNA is TGCGCCAGCAGCTTTGGACAGGTAAACAATGAGCAGTTCTTC.